This TCR beta chain was obtained from a study of T cell responses to AZD1222 COVID-19 vaccine. Regarding the study as a whole: The donor cohort was predominantly white British with a female majority, and clonal diversity may have been underestimated. Dominant CD4 TCR responses targeted spike regions 160-218 and 743-854. Unmutated variant regions are reportedly targeted by nearly half of spike-specific TCRs.

Only in-frame clones appear in the TCRdb table, and some are missing; sequencing was by immunoSEQ multiplex PCR. The sample holds about 100,000 clones, approximately 90% seen once. Notes on this clone: Its matching antigen is unknown.

Sequenced material: peripheral blood, taken on day 0 of MenACWY control vaccination. This receptor was obtained from an adult in good health.

In nucleotides, the CDR3 is TGTGCCAGCAGGTGGGGGGAGGATCATGGCTACACCTTC. This gives the protein CASRWGEDHGYTF. The chain links TRBV12-3 or TRBV12-4 to TRBJ1-2; tentative D call: TRBD1 (5 bases). The CDR3 has 13 residues. V lost 6 bases to trimming and J lost 6 bases, with 14 bases between them.